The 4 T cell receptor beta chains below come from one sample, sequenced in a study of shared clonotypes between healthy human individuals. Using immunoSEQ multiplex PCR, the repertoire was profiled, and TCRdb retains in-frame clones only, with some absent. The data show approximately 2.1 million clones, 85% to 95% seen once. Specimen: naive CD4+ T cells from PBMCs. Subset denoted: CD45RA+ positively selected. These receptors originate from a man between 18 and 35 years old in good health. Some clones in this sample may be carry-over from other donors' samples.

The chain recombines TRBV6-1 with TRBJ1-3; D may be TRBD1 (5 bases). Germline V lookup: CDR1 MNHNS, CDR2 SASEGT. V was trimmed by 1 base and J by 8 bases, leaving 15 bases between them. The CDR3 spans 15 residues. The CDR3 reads CASSEVLTVRDTIYF. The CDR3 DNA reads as TGTGCCAGCAGTGAAGTGCTGACAGTCAGGGACACCATATATTTT.

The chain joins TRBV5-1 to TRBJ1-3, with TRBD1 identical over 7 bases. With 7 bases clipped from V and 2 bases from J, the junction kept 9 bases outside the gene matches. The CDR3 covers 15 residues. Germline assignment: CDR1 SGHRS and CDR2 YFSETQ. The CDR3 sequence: CASGLTGATGNTIYF. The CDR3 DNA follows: TGCGCCAGCGGCCTAACAGGGGCAACTGGAAACACCATATATTTT.

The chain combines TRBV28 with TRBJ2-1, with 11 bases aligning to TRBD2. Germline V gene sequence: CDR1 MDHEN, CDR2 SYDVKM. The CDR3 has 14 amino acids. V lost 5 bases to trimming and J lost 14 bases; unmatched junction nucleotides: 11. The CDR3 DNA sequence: TGTGCCAGCAGTCTCAGGACTAGCGGGTATTCCGAGTTCTTC. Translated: CASSLRTSGYSEFF.

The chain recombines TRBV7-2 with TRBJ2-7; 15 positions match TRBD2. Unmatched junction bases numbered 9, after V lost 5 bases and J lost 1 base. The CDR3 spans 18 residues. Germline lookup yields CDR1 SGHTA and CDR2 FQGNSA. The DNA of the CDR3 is TGTGCCAGCAGCACCCGGACTAGCGGGAGGGCCATATCCTACGAGCAGTACTTC. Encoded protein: CASSTRTSGRAISYEQYF.